What follows are 7 T cell receptor beta chains derived from one specimen sequenced in a study of T cell responses to AZD1222 COVID-19 vaccine. TCRdb keeps only in-frame clones here, not all; method: immunoSEQ multiplex PCR. The sample records around 150,000 clones, around 90% being singletons. The material sequenced was peripheral blood, taken 28 days after the second AZD1222 dose. These receptors were taken from an adult who received the AZD1222 COVID-19 vaccine.

The J gene is TRBJ1-1, the V gene TRBV30; TRBD1 might be the D (5 bases). There are 13 residues in the CDR3. In germline, CDR1 is GTSNPN, CDR2 SVGIG (reference sequence). Trimming took off 0 bases at V and 7 bases at J, with 12 bases between the two ends. CDR3 nucleotides: TGTGCCTGGAGTGTAAGTGGGGCTGATGAAGCTTTCTTT. This encodes CAWSVSGADEAFF.

This rearrangement joins TRBV4-1 to TRBJ1-5, with D tentatively TRBD1 (6 bases). Germline CDR1 and CDR2: MGHRA and YSYEKL. CDR3 length: 16 residues. Trimming shortened V by 0 bases and J by 4 bases, and 13 bases separated the two germline ends. The CDR3 protein is CASSQEAAGANQPQHF. DNA for the CDR3: TGCGCCAGCAGCCAAGAGGCGGCAGGGGCGAATCAGCCCCAGCATTTT.

The rearrangement uses TRBV19 and TRBJ1-1; D not certain. Germline loops: CDR1 LNHDA, CDR2 SQIVND (reference sequence). The CDR3 is made up of 13 amino acids. V was pared by 7 bases and J by 3 bases, with 12 bases between. Here the CDR3 reads CASKKNLDTEAFF. CDR3 DNA sequence: TGTGCCAGTAAGAAGAACCTGGACACTGAAGCTTTCTTT.

The gene calls are TRBV7-6 and TRBJ2-1, with TRBD2 identical over 11 bases. CDR3 size: 17 residues. The germline V gene encodes CDR1 SGHVS and CDR2 FNYEAQ. V lost 5 bases and J lost 1; bases outside the gene matches: 7. CDR3 in DNA: TGTGCCAGCAGCCAAACTAGCGGGGGCTCTTCCTACAATGAGCAGTTCTTC. The encoded protein is CASSQTSGGSSYNEQFF.

J is TRBJ1-2 and V is TRBV18; the D is unclear. The CDR3 is 13 residues long. Germline V gives CDR1 KGHSH, CDR2 LQKENI. V was pared by 3 bases and J by 3 bases, with 8 bases between. CDR3 loop: CASSPPADYGYTF. In nucleotides, the CDR3 is TGTGCCAGCTCACCCCCGGCCGACTATGGCTACACCTTC.

V is TRBV3-1 (or the pseudogene TRBV3-2) and J is TRBJ2-4; TRBD1 might be the D (6 bases). There are 15 residues in the CDR3. V lost 2 bases and J lost 2, with 10 bases in between. Germline V CDR1 and CDR2: LGHDT, YNNKEL (reference sequence). The CDR3 coding sequence is TGTGCCAGCAGCCAACCAGGGGAGACCAAAAACATTCAGTACTTC. Protein sequence: CASSQPGETKNIQYF.

V and J are TRBV18 and TRBJ1-1; no clear D. V was trimmed by 5 bases and J by 3 bases, leaving 7 bases between them. Germline V gene lookup returns CDR1 KGHSH and CDR2 LQKENI. CDR3 length equals 12 residues. The CDR3 here is CASSGGHTEAFF. The DNA of the CDR3 is TGTGCCAGCTCAGGAGGGCACACTGAAGCTTTCTTT. Complete variable domain (other parts from reference TRBV18 and TRBJ1-1): NAGVMQNPRHLVRRRGQEARLRCSPMKGHSHVYWYRQLPEEGLKFMVYLQKENIIDESGMPKERFSAEFPKEGPSILRIQQVVRGDSAAYFCASSGGHTEAFFGQGTRLTVV.